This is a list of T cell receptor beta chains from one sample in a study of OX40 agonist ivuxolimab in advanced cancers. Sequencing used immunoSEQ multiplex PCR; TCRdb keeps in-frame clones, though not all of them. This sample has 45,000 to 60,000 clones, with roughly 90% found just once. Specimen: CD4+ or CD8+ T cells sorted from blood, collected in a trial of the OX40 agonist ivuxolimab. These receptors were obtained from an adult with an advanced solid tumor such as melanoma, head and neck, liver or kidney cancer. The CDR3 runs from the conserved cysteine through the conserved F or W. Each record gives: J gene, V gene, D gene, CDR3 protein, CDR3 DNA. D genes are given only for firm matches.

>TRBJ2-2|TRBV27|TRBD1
CASSPGTGGFTGELFF
TGTGCCAGCAGTCCCGGGACAGGGGGATTCACCGGGGAGCTGTTTTTT
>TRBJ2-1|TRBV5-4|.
CASSFSQDRVYEQFF
TGTGCCAGCAGCTTCTCTCAGGACCGAGTTTATGAGCAGTTCTTC
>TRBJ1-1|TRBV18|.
CASSPRAATGTEAFF
TGTGCCAGCTCACCTAGGGCGGCGACCGGCACTGAAGCTTTCTTT
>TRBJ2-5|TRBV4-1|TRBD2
CASSQVAGGPETQYF
TGCGCCAGCAGCCAAGTCGCGGGAGGGCCTGAGACCCAGTACTTC
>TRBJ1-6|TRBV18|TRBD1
CASSPLDRDFHDLHF
TGTGCCAGCTCACCGCTAGACAGGGACTTTCATGACCTCCACTTT
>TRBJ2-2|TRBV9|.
CASSVAGGKNTGELFF
TGTGCCAGCAGCGTAGCCGGGGGTAAGAACACCGGGGAGCTGTTTTTT
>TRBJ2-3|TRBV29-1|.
CSVEGVADTQYF
TGCAGCGTTGAGGGTGTGGCAGATACGCAGTATTTT
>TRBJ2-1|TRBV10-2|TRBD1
CASRTGTGASYNEQFF
TGCGCCAGCAGGACTGGGACAGGCGCATCCTACAATGAGCAGTTCTTC
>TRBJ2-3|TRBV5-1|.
CASSRDGDYTDTQYF
TGCGCCAGCAGCCGAGACGGAGATTACACAGATACGCAGTATTTT
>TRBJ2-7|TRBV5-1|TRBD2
CASSFGLAGAYEQYF
TGCGCCAGCAGCTTCGGCCTAGCGGGCGCCTACGAGCAGTACTTC
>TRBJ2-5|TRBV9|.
CASSVSQEPREQYF
TGTGCCAGCAGCGTTAGTCAGGAGCCTAGGGAGCAGTACTTC
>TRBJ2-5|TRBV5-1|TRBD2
CASRDGGARETQYF
TGCGCCAGCAGAGACGGGGGGGCCCGGGAGACCCAGTACTTC
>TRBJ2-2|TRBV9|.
CASSVEAGELFF
TGTGCCAGCAGCGTAGAGGCCGGGGAGCTGTTTTTT
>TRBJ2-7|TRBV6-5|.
CASSYSQGGAEQYF
TGTGCCAGCAGTTACTCCCAGGGGGGTGCCGAGCAGTACTTC
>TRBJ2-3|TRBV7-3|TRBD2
CASSPRLAGATDTQYF
TGTGCCAGCAGCCCCCGACTAGCGGGAGCCACAGATACGCAGTATTTT
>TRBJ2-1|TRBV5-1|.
CASSLAGVLYNEQFF
TGCGCCAGCAGCCTCGCGGGTGTTCTCTACAATGAGCAGTTCTTC